This T cell receptor beta chain emerged from a study of blood T cells in healthy people across ages. Study-wide results and caveats: Strong correlation existed between TCR beta diversity and naive T cell percentage.

The CDR3 contains 15 residues. The ends lost 1 base at V and 3 bases at J; junction bases unmatched: 5. CDR1 and CDR2 from the germline V gene are DFQATT and SNEGSKA (reference sequence). This clonotype was recorded at least ten times. Its antigen is unknown. A sample-barcoded 5' primer and a J-beta primer mix were used in a second PCR of roughly 7 to 12 cycles. TCRdb processed the 5' RACE reads anew with MiXCR; each CDR3 protein has one entry. The sample holds 630,000 or so distinct CDR3 sequences, under 30% seen once. The J gene is TRBJ2-7, the V gene TRBV20-1, with 11 bases identical to TRBD1. The sample was blood. The receptor comes from a woman aged 80 or over in good health. In DNA form, the CDR3 reads TGCAGTGCTAGAGGCGGGACAGGGGGGAACTACGAGCAGTACTTC. Protein product: CSARGGTGGNYEQYF.